The rows below give T cell receptor beta chains drawn from one sample of a study of T cells after yellow fever vaccination. MiXCR was run by TCRdb on the 5' RACE reads, yielding one entry per CDR3 protein. The table shows roughly 320,000 distinct CDR3 sequences, with 9.5% to 12% occurring only once. The material sequenced was CD4+ T cells sorted from PBMCs, taken 45 days after the yellow fever booster vaccination. The receptor source for this set is a young man who received the YFV17D yellow fever vaccine. The CDR3 runs from the conserved cysteine through the conserved F or W. The order of the fields is D gene, V gene, J gene, clone size, CDR3 DNA, CDR3 protein. The D gene is left open where the match is weak. Rows may omit the clone size; those that give it use once, few, many or a size class.

-	TRBV20-1	TRBJ2-7	-	TGCAGTGCTCTCTTCACCAGGGGGGGCTCCTACGAGCAGTACTTC	CSALFTRGGSYEQYF
-	TRBV19	TRBJ2-1	few	TGTGCCAGTAGGTGGGGGGCCTACAATGAGCAGTTCTTC	CASRWGAYNEQFF
-	TRBV6-5	TRBJ2-1	few	TGTGCCAGCAGTTACTGGGGGGCAGGGCGCAACAATGAGCAGTTCTTC	CASSYWGAGRNNEQFF
-	TRBV10-3	TRBJ1-2	few	TGTGCCATCAGAGACACGACCAAAGACTATGGCTACACCTTC	CAIRDTTKDYGYTF
TRBD2	TRBV7-2	TRBJ2-1	few	TGTGCCAGCAGCCCCCGGGGGGGACGATACAATGAGCAGTTCTTC	CASSPRGGRYNEQFF
TRBD1	TRBV2	TRBJ1-6	-	TGTGCCAGCAGGGGGGACAGTTATAATTCACCCCTCCACTTT	CASRGDSYNSPLHF
-	TRBV6-2/TRBV6-3	TRBJ2-2	few	TGTGCCAGCAGACCCCAGGGGGGGCACACCGGGGAGCTGTTTTTT	CASRPQGGHTGELFF
-	TRBV6-5	TRBJ1-2	-	TGTGCCAGCAGTTCCCCAGCGGAGGGTGGCTATGGCTACACCTTC	CASSSPAEGGYGYTF
-	TRBV7-6	TRBJ1-5	few	TGTGCCAGCAGCTTCCGATTGGGGGGTCAGCCCCAGCATTTT	CASSFRLGGQPQHF
-	TRBV2	TRBJ2-1	-	TGTGCCAGCAGTGAAGGGTGGGCTAGCCACAATGAGCAGTTCTTC	CASSEGWASHNEQFF
TRBD2	TRBV15	TRBJ2-1	-	TGTGCCACCAGCAGAGAGGGGACTAGCGGGGGCAATGAGCAGTTCTTC	CATSREGTSGGNEQFF
-	TRBV6-5	TRBJ2-3	-	TGTGCCAGCAGATTACTCCGGTCGGGCACAGATACGCAGTATTTT	CASRLLRSGTDTQYF
-	TRBV3-1	TRBJ2-3	few	TGTGCCAGCAGCCAAGAGAGACTCACTCGCACAGATACGCAGTATTTT	CASSQERLTRTDTQYF
-	TRBV5-1	TRBJ2-7	few	TGCGCCAGCAGCCTCACGGGCGAGCAGTACTTC	CASSLTGEQYF
-	TRBV18	TRBJ2-5	-	TGTGCCAGCTCAGGAGGGGGGACACTCCAAGAGACCCAGTACTTC	CASSGGGTLQETQYF
-	TRBV18	TRBJ2-3	many	TGTGCCAGCTCACCACCTCTAGATACGCAGTATTTT	CASSPPLDTQYF
TRBD2	TRBV24-1	TRBJ2-5	few	TGTGCCACCAGTGATTTCGGGCTAGCGGGGGCGGAGACCCAGTACTTC	CATSDFGLAGAETQYF
-	TRBV6-2/TRBV6-3	TRBJ1-2	few	TGTGCCAGCAGTCGGACAGACAATGGCTACACCTTC	CASSRTDNGYTF
TRBD1	TRBV2	TRBJ2-5	few	TGTGCCAGCAGTTACACAGGGGGTCAAGAGACCCAGTACTTC	CASSYTGGQETQYF
TRBD2	TRBV27	TRBJ2-3	few	TGTGCCAGCAGTCCAAGACTAGCGGGGGGTTTTCATACGCAGTATTTT	CASSPRLAGGFHTQYF
TRBD2	TRBV7-2	TRBJ2-1	-	TGTGCCAGCACCCCCTACGGGACTAGCGGAGTCAATGAGCAGTTCTTC	CASTPYGTSGVNEQFF
-	TRBV29-1	TRBJ1-2	many	TGCAGCGTTGGATCTGAACCGGGACACAAACTCTATGGCTACACCTTC	CSVGSEPGHKLYGYTF
TRBD1	TRBV7-2	TRBJ2-7	few	TGTGCCAGCAGCTTAGGGACAGGGGGCCGACAGGCCTACGAGCAGTACTTC	CASSLGTGGRQAYEQYF
TRBD2	TRBV5-1	TRBJ2-3	-	TGCGCCAGCAGCGCTACTAGCGGGGGGGCTGCGCAGTATTTT	CASSATSGGAAQYF
-	TRBV6-5	TRBJ1-1	few	TGTGCCAGCAGTTATAAGGGACGGGGCACTGAAGCTTTCTTT	CASSYKGRGTEAFF